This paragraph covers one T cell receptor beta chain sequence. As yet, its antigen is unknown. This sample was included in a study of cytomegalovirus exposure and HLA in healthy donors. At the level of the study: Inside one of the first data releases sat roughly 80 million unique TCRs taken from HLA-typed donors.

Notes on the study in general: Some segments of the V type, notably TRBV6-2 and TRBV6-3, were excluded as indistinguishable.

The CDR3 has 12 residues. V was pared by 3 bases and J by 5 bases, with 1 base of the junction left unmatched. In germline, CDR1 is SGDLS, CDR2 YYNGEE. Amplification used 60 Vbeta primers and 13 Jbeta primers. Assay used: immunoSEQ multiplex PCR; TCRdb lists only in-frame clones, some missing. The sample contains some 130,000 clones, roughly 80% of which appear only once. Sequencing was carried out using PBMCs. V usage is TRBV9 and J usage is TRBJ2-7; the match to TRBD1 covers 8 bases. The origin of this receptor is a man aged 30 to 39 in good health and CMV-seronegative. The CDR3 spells CASSGTGNEQYF. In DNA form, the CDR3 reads TGTGCCAGCAGCGGGACAGGGAACGAGCAGTACTTC.